A selection of T cell receptor beta chains follows, all from one sample in a study of blood T cells in healthy people across ages. TCRdb re-analysed the 5' RACE reads in MiXCR, keeping a single row per CDR3 protein. The sample consists of approximately 1.5 million distinct CDR3 sequences, 34% of them appearing once. Sequencing input: blood. These receptors came from a woman between 25 and 40 years old in good health. The CDR3 runs from the conserved cysteine through the conserved F or W. Fields, in order: CDR3 DNA, CDR3 protein, clone size, V gene, J gene, D gene. D genes are given only for firm matches. Clone size appears in some rows only: once, few, many, or a class for an expanded clone.

cdr3_nt: TGCGCCAGCCAGAGACAACCCAGGGGAAGCTCCTACAATGAGCAGTTCTTC
cdr3_aa: CASQRQPRGSSYNEQFF
clone_size: few
v_call: TRBV5-1
j_call: TRBJ2-1
d_call: .

cdr3_nt: TGTGCCAGCAGTTTATGGGTGAACCAGCCCCAGCATTTT
cdr3_aa: CASSLWVNQPQHF
clone_size: once
v_call: TRBV27
j_call: TRBJ1-5
d_call: .

cdr3_nt: TGCAGTGCAACGACAGGGGGACTCCACTTCTATGGCTACACCTTC
cdr3_aa: CSATTGGLHFYGYTF
clone_size: .
v_call: TRBV20-1
j_call: TRBJ1-2
d_call: TRBD1

cdr3_nt: TGCAGCGTTGAAGGGTTTTCCGAGCAGTACTTC
cdr3_aa: CSVEGFSEQYF
clone_size: .
v_call: TRBV29-1
j_call: TRBJ2-7
d_call: .

cdr3_nt: TGTGTCAGCAGCTTAATCGCGGGGGACGAGCAGTACTTC
cdr3_aa: CVSSLIAGDEQYF
clone_size: .
v_call: TRBV7-9
j_call: TRBJ2-7
d_call: TRBD2

cdr3_nt: TGTGCCAGTAGTGTAGGGCCGGACCACTCCTACAATGAGCAGTTCTTC
cdr3_aa: CASSVGPDHSYNEQFF
clone_size: .
v_call: TRBV19
j_call: TRBJ2-1
d_call: .

cdr3_nt: TGTGCCAGCAGCGTAGCCTCCGACTACGAGCAGTACTTC
cdr3_aa: CASSVASDYEQYF
clone_size: .
v_call: TRBV9
j_call: TRBJ2-7
d_call: .

cdr3_nt: TGTGCCAGCAGCTCAGGCGGTGGGGGGAAGACCCAGTACTTC
cdr3_aa: CASSSGGGGKTQYF
clone_size: few
v_call: TRBV7-6
j_call: TRBJ2-5
d_call: .

cdr3_nt: TGTGCCTGGGAGAATGGACAGGGGGAGACCCAGTACTTC
cdr3_aa: CAWENGQGETQYF
clone_size: .
v_call: TRBV30
j_call: TRBJ2-5
d_call: TRBD1

cdr3_nt: TGTGCCACTCTAGAATATAAAGGGCTAGGGGCCAACGTCCTGACTTTC
cdr3_aa: CATLEYKGLGANVLTF
clone_size: .
v_call: TRBV12-3/TRBV12-4
j_call: TRBJ2-6
d_call: .

cdr3_nt: TGTGCCAGCAGCGTAGGACAGGGGGGCTCCTACAATGAGCAGTTCTTC
cdr3_aa: CASSVGQGGSYNEQFF
clone_size: .
v_call: TRBV9
j_call: TRBJ2-1
d_call: TRBD1

cdr3_nt: TGTGCCAGCTCAGCGGACAGGATCCCCTACGAGCAGTACTTC
cdr3_aa: CASSADRIPYEQYF
clone_size: .
v_call: TRBV2
j_call: TRBJ2-7
d_call: TRBD1

cdr3_nt: TGCGCCAGCAGCCCTGCCTCCCCTGGATCGGCCCAGTACTTC
cdr3_aa: CASSPASPGSAQYF
clone_size: .
v_call: TRBV5-1
j_call: TRBJ2-5
d_call: .

cdr3_nt: TGTGCCAGCAGTCTCGCTTCGGGACTAGCGGGGGGTGAAGCAGATACGCAGTATTTT
cdr3_aa: CASSLASGLAGGEADTQYF
clone_size: few
v_call: TRBV2
j_call: TRBJ2-3
d_call: TRBD2

cdr3_nt: TGTGCCAGCAGAACCGGGTCCTCGAGCACTGAAGCTTTCTTT
cdr3_aa: CASRTGSSSTEAFF
clone_size: few
v_call: TRBV6-5
j_call: TRBJ1-1
d_call: .

cdr3_nt: TGTGCCAGCTCACCACGGGCCACGGGACTAGCGATTGAGCCAGATACGCAGTATTTT
cdr3_aa: CASSPRATGLAIEPDTQYF
clone_size: .
v_call: TRBV18
j_call: TRBJ2-3
d_call: TRBD2

cdr3_nt: TGTGCCAGCAGCAGAGACGGACTAGTAGGAATAGATACGCAGTATTTT
cdr3_aa: CASSRDGLVGIDTQYF
clone_size: few
v_call: TRBV9
j_call: TRBJ2-3
d_call: TRBD2

cdr3_nt: TGTGCCAGCACCACAGCGGGACAGGGGACACTAATATTGGGTGGCTACACCTTC
cdr3_aa: CASTTAGQGTLILGGYTF
clone_size: .
v_call: TRBV5-5
j_call: TRBJ1-2
d_call: TRBD1

cdr3_nt: TGTGCCAGCAGTGAGGGCAGCGAAAAGCTGTTTTTT
cdr3_aa: CASSEGSEKLFF
clone_size: .
v_call: TRBV2
j_call: TRBJ1-4
d_call: .

cdr3_nt: TGTGCCAGCAGCCTTGCTTCGGGGCTAGCGGGAAACTACGAGCAGTACTTC
cdr3_aa: CASSLASGLAGNYEQYF
clone_size: .
v_call: TRBV4-2
j_call: TRBJ2-7
d_call: TRBD2

cdr3_nt: TGCGCCAGCAGCCCGGGTGGGCTAGCGGAGGAGACCCAGTACTTC
cdr3_aa: CASSPGGLAEETQYF
clone_size: .
v_call: TRBV5-1
j_call: TRBJ2-5
d_call: TRBD2

cdr3_nt: TGTGCCAGCAGTAACAGACCTAGCCCCTACGAGCAGTACTTC
cdr3_aa: CASSNRPSPYEQYF
clone_size: few
v_call: TRBV6-1
j_call: TRBJ2-7
d_call: .

cdr3_nt: TGTGCCAGCAGCCCCCTGGACGGGTCGAGCGCCTACAATGAGCAGTTCTTC
cdr3_aa: CASSPLDGSSAYNEQFF
clone_size: few
v_call: TRBV7-9
j_call: TRBJ2-1
d_call: .

cdr3_nt: TGTGCCAGCAGCTACCTAGCGGGGGGAACAGATACGCAGTATTTT
cdr3_aa: CASSYLAGGTDTQYF
clone_size: many
v_call: TRBV7-2
j_call: TRBJ2-3
d_call: TRBD2

cdr3_nt: TGTGCCAGCAGCTTAGAGGGCGGAGTCCGAAATCAGCCCCAGCATTTT
cdr3_aa: CASSLEGGVRNQPQHF
clone_size: .
v_call: TRBV11-2
j_call: TRBJ1-5
d_call: .

cdr3_nt: TGTGCCAGCAGCTTACCCGGGACTAGCGGGGGGGCCTACAATGAGCAGTTCTTC
cdr3_aa: CASSLPGTSGGAYNEQFF
clone_size: .
v_call: TRBV7-2
j_call: TRBJ2-1
d_call: TRBD2

cdr3_nt: TGTGCCAGCAGCGTAGCTCAGGGGACTGAAGCTTTCTTT
cdr3_aa: CASSVAQGTEAFF
clone_size: few
v_call: TRBV9
j_call: TRBJ1-1
d_call: .

cdr3_nt: TGCAGCGTTGTACAGGGGATAAGCTACGAGCAGTACTTC
cdr3_aa: CSVVQGISYEQYF
clone_size: many
v_call: TRBV29-1
j_call: TRBJ2-7
d_call: TRBD1

cdr3_nt: TGTGCCATCAGTGAGCAAGCGCTAAGCACAGATACGCAGTATTTT
cdr3_aa: CAISEQALSTDTQYF
clone_size: .
v_call: TRBV10-3
j_call: TRBJ2-3
d_call: .

cdr3_nt: TGTGCCAGCAGCCAATCTGACAGGGACTACTATGGCTACACCTTC
cdr3_aa: CASSQSDRDYYGYTF
clone_size: few
v_call: TRBV4-2
j_call: TRBJ1-2
d_call: TRBD1

cdr3_nt: TGTGCCAGCAGCTCCCGCCCGGCAGGATTTAACTATGGCTACACCTTC
cdr3_aa: CASSSRPAGFNYGYTF
clone_size: .
v_call: TRBV5-7
j_call: TRBJ1-2
d_call: .

cdr3_nt: TGTGCCAACACCCGACAGCAGAGCTCCTACAATGAGCAGTTCTTC
cdr3_aa: CANTRQQSSYNEQFF
clone_size: .
v_call: TRBV7-9
j_call: TRBJ2-1
d_call: .

cdr3_nt: TGTGCCAGCAGCCAGCGTCTCCCTAGCGGGAGGGCTAATGAGCAGTACTTC
cdr3_aa: CASSQRLPSGRANEQYF
clone_size: .
v_call: TRBV3-1
j_call: TRBJ2-5
d_call: TRBD2

cdr3_nt: TGCAGCGTTGGTTCTCCCTACAATGAGCAGTTCTTC
cdr3_aa: CSVGSPYNEQFF
clone_size: few
v_call: TRBV29-1
j_call: TRBJ2-1
d_call: .

cdr3_nt: TGTGCCAGCTCACCAGCAGGGGATGATTCACCCCTCCACTTT
cdr3_aa: CASSPAGDDSPLHF
clone_size: many
v_call: TRBV18
j_call: TRBJ1-6
d_call: .

cdr3_nt: TGCGCCAGCAGCAACCGGGACAGGGGGCAAGAGACCCAGTACTTC
cdr3_aa: CASSNRDRGQETQYF
clone_size: few
v_call: TRBV5-1
j_call: TRBJ2-5
d_call: TRBD1